The present T cell receptor (beta chain) was sequenced within a study of T cells after posttransplantation cyclophosphamide. Whole-study results and caveats: TRB overlap between skin or GI tissue T cells and blood was limited. TRB clonality was highly associated with recipient CMV seropositivity and reactivation.

A marrow graft followed busulfan-fludarabine conditioning, with cyclophosphamide on days +3 and +4. For this clone: Its specificity is unknown.

The CDR3 sequence is 14 residues long. Trimming took 7 bases from V and 7 from J; bases not matched to a gene: 6. CDR1 and CDR2 (germline): SEHNR, FQNEAQ (reference sequence). Here immunoSEQ multiplex PCR was the method, and the copy in TCRdb shows in-frame clones only, minus some. The sample consists of roughly 9,900 clones, around 86% of them appearing once. V and J are TRBV7-9 and TRBJ1-6, with TRBD1 matching over 8 bases. The sample here was CD4+ T cells sorted from PBMCs, taken after allogeneic stem cell transplant with posttransplant cyclophosphamide. This receptor was identified in a male patient in his 30s who received an allogeneic stem cell transplant from a related donor, was CMV-positive, and had acute GVHD only. T cells may partly derive from the graft donor. CDR3 DNA: TGTGCCAGCAACGGACAGGGTACCAATTCACCCCTCCACTTT. Translating gives CASNGQGTNSPLHF.